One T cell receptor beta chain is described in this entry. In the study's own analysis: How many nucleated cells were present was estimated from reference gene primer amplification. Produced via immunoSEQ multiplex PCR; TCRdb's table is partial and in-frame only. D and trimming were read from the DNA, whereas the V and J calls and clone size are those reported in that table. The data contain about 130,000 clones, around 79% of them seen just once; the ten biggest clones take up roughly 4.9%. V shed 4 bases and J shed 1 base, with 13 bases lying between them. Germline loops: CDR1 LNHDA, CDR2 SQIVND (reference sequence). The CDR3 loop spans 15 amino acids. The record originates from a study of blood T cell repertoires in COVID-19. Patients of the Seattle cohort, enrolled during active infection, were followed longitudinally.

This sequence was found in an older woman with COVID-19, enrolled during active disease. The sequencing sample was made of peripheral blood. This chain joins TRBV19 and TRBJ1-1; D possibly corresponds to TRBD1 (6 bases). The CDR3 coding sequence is TGTGCCAGTAGTACTCAGACAGGAACGAACACTGAAGCTTTCTTT. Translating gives CASSTQTGTNTEAFF.